The clone carrying this T cell receptor beta chain turned up a few times. Its matching antigen is unknown. Using quantitative 5'-RACE with molecular barcodes, the authors made TCR beta libraries. TCRdb called the 5' RACE reads again in MiXCR, with one record for every CDR3 protein. The sample holds tens of thousands of distinct CDR3 sequences, roughly 9% seen once. These data originate in a study of CD8 T cells in ankylosing spondylitis. Study-wide findings and caveats: Matched ankylosing spondylitis synovial fluid reportedly contained a significantly enriched population of disease-linked clones. Characteristic of ankylosing spondylitis blood, it appeared, was a TCR beta motif comprising several highly homologous variants. With a CD8+ phenotype, disease-linked clones were relatively rare in peripheral blood.

The V gene lost 3 bases and the J gene lost 0 bases, with 9 bases spanning the gap. This CDR3 is 16 amino acids long. Germline CDR1 reads MGHRA; CDR2 reads YSYEKL. V usage is TRBV4-1 and J usage is TRBJ1-6; D gene unclear. Material: blood, either unsorted or a sorted T cell fraction (not recorded which). This TCR came from a male donor with ankylosing spondylitis. CDR3 sequence (DNA): TGCGCCAGCAGCCATCTAGAGAGCTCCTATAATTCACCCCTCCACTTT. Its protein product is CASSHLESSYNSPLHF.